The subject of this entry is one TCR beta chain. Sequencing was performed with immunoSEQ multiplex PCR; in TCRdb, only in-frame clones are kept and a portion is missing. The table has 40,000 or so clones, roughly 84% seen once. These data are taken from a study of T cell changes during pregnancy in multiple sclerosis. Germline V lookup: CDR1 SGHVS, CDR2 FNYEAQ. The CDR3 is 14 amino acids. Trimming removed 0 bases from V and 6 bases from J; junction bases left unmatched: 4. The rearrangement links TRBV7-6 to TRBJ1-2; 7 bases fit TRBD1. The sequence came from a female donor with multiple sclerosis, enrolled in a pregnancy study. The input for sequencing was CD8+ T cells from peripheral blood mononuclear cells, taken in the first trimester of pregnancy. The CDR3 spells CASSLASGGHGYTF. CDR3 in DNA: TGTGCCAGCAGCTTAGCATCAGGGGGACATGGCTACACCTTC.